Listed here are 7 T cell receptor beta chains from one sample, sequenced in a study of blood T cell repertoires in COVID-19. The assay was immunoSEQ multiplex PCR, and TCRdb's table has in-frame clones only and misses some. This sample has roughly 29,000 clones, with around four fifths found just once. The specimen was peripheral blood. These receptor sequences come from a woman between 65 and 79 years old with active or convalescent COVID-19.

CDR3 nucleotides: TGTGCCAGCAGTTACTCTCTAGCGGGGGGGTTGGATACGCAGTATTTT. Translating gives CASSYSLAGGLDTQYF. This chain joins TRBV6-5 and TRBJ2-3; 12 nucleotides align to TRBD2. V shed 0 bases and J 6 bases; nucleotides not matched to a gene: 4. The CDR3 contains 16 residues. CDR1 and CDR2 (germline): MNHEY, SVGAGI.

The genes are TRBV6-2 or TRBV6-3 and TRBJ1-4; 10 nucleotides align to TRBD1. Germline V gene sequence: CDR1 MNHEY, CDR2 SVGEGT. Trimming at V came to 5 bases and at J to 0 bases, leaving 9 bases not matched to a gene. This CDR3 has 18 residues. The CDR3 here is CASSLSPGQGTTNEKLFF. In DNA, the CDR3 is TGTGCCAGCAGTCTCTCACCGGGACAGGGGACAACTAATGAAAAACTGTTTTTT.

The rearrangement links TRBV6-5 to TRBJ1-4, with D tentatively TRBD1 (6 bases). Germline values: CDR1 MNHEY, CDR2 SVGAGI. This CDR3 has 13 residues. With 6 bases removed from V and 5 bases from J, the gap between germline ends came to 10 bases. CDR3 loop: CASSTGPNEKLFF. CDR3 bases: TGTGCCAGCAGCACAGGGCCAAATGAAAAACTGTTTTTT.

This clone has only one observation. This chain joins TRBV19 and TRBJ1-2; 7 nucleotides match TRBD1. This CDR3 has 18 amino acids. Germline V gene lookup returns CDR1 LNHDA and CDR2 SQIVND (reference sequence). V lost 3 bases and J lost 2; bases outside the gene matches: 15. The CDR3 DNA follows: TGTGCCAGTAGTATCCTTTTCACAGGGGCTGGTGAGAACTATGGCTACACCTTC. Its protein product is CASSILFTGAGENYGYTF.

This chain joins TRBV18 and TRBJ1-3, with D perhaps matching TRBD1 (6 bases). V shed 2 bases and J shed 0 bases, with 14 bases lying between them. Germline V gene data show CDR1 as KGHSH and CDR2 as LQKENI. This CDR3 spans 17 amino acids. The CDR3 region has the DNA TGTGCCAGCTCACCAAGGCCGGGACACAGCTCTGGAAACACCATATATTTT. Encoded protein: CASSPRPGHSSGNTIYF.

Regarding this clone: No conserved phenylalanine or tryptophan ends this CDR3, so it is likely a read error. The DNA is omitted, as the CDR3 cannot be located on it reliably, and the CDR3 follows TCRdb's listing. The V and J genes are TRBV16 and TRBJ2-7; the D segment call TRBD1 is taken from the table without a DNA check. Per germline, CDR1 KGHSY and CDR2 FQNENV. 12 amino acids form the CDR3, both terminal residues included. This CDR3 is CASSQYGASPFL.

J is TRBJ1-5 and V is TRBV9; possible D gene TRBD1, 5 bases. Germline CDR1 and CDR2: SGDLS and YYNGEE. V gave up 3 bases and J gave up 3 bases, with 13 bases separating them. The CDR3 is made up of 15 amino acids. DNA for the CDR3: TGTGCCAGCAGCGCCCAGGACAACCACAATCAGCCCCAGCATTTT. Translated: CASSAQDNHNQPQHF.